This T cell receptor (beta chain) was identified in a study of technical replicates of blood from several donors. The table came from immunoSEQ multiplex PCR; TCRdb's copy has only in-frame clones and leaves some out. The table has under 85,000 clones, roughly 93% seen once. The germline CDR1 and CDR2 sequences are SEHNR and FQNEAQ (reference sequence). Trimming stripped 2 bases from V and 0 bases from J, with 12 bases between. The CDR3 length is 16 residues. This clone appeared a single time. The genes are TRBV7-9 and TRBJ2-3; the D gene is possibly TRBD1 (5 bases). The sample consisted of T cells isolated from PBMCs. The sequence derives from a human donor in good health. CDR3 coding DNA: TGTGCCAGCAGCTTAAATGCGGCAGGGAGCACAGATACGCAGTATTTT. It is translated as CASSLNAAGSTDTQYF.